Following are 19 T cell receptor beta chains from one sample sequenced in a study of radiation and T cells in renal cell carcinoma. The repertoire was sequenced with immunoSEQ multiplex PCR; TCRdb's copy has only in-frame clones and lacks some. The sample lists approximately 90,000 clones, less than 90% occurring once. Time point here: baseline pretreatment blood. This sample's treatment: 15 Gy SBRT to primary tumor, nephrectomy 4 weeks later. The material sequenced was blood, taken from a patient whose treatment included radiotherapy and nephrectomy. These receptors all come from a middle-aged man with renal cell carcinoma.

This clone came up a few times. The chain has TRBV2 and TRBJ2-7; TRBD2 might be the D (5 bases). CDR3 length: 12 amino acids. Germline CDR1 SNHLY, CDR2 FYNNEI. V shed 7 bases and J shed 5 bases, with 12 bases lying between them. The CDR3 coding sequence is TGTGCCAGCAATATGAACGGGGACGAGCAGTACTTC. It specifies CASNMNGDEQYF.

The DNA for the CDR3 is TGTGCCAGCAGCTTAGCGTGGGCCTCTGGGGCCAACGTCCTGACTTTC. This codes for CASSLAWASGANVLTF. The rearrangement links TRBV7-9 to TRBJ2-6; D ambiguous. The CDR3 runs to 16 residues. The germline V and J ends were trimmed by 0 bases and 0 bases, with 6 bases remaining between them. CDR1 is SEHNR and CDR2 is FQNEAQ in the germline V gene (reference sequence).

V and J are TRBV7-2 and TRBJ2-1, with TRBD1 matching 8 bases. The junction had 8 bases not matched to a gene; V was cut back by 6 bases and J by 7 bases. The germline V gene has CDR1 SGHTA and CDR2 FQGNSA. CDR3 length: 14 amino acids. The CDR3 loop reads CASRKTGVLNEQFF. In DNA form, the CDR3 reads TGTGCCAGCAGGAAGACAGGGGTATTAAATGAGCAGTTCTTC.

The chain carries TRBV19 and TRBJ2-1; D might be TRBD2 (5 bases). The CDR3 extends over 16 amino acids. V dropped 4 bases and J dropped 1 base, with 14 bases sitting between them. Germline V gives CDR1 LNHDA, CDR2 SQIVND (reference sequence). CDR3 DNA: TGTGCCAGTAGTACACCGGGAAAGTTGTCCTACAATGAGCAGTTCTTC. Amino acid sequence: CASSTPGKLSYNEQFF. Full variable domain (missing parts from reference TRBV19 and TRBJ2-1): DGGITQSPKYLFRKEGQNVTLSCEQNLNHDAMYWYRQDPGQGLRLIYYSQIVNDFQKGDIAEGYSVSREKKESFPLTVTSAQKNPTAFYLCASSTPGKLSYNEQFFGPGTRLTVL.

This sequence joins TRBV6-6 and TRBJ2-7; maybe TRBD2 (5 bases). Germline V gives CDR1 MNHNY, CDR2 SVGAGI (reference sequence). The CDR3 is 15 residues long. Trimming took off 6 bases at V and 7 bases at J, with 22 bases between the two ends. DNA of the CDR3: TGTGCCAGCAGGGCGCCGGCCACAGAGACGGGGGAGCAGTACTTC. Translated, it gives CASRAPATETGEQYF.

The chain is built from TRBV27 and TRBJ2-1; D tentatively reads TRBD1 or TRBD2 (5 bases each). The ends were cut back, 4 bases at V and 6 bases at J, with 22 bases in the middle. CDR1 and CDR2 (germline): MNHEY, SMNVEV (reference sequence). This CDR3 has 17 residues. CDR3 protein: CASSSYPGTDQGNEQFF. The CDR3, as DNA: TGTGCCAGCAGTTCCTATCCCGGGACCGATCAGGGCAATGAGCAGTTCTTC.

CDR3 residues: CASSQVRGPYNEQFF. The CDR3 bases are TGTGCCAGCAGCCAGGTACGCGGGCCTTACAATGAGCAGTTCTTC. V gene TRBV14 combines with J gene TRBJ2-1, with D possibly matching TRBD2 (5 bases). The V end was cut by 3 bases, the J end by 4 bases, with 13 bases between. CDR1 and CDR2 from the germline V gene are SGHDN and FVKESK. This CDR3 has 15 amino acids. The variable domain in full, completed from reference TRBV14 and TRBJ2-1, reads EAGVTQFPSHSVIEKGQTVTLRCDPISGHDNLYWYRRVMGKEIKFLLHFVKESKQDESGMPNNRFLAERTGGTYSTLKVQPAELEDSGVYFCASSQVRGPYNEQFFGPGTRLTVL.

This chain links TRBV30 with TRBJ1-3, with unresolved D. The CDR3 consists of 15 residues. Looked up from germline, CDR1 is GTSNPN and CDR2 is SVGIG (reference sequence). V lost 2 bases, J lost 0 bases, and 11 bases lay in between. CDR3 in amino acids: CAWSPLALSGNTIYF. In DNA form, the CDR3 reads TGTGCCTGGAGTCCCCTTGCCCTCTCTGGAAACACCATATATTTT.

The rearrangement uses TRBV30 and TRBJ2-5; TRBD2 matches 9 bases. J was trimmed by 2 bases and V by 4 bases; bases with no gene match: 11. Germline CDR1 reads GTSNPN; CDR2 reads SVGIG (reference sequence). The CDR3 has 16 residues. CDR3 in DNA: TGTGCCTGGAATAGGGGAACTAGCGGGTATCAAGAGACCCAGTACTTC. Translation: CAWNRGTSGYQETQYF.

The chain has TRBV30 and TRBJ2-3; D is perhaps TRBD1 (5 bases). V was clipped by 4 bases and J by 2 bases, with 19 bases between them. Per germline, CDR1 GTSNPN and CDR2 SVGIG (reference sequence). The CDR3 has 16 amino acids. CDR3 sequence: CAWKEKGPIPTDTQYF. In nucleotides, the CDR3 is TGTGCCTGGAAGGAGAAGGGGCCCATCCCCACAGATACGCAGTATTTT.

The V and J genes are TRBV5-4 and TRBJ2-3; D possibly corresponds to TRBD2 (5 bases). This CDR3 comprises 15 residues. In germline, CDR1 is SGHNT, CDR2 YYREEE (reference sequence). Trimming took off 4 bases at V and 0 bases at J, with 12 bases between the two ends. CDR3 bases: TGTGCCAGCAGCCAAGTTCAGCGGAGCACAGATACGCAGTATTTT. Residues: CASSQVQRSTDTQYF.

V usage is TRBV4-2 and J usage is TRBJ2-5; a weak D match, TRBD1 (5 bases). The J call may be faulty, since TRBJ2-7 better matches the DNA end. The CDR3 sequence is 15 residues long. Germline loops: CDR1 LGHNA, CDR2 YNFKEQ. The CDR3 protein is CASSQGSQGLYEQYF. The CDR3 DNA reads TGTGCCAGCAGCCAAGGTTCTCAGGGATTGTACGAGCAGTACTTC.

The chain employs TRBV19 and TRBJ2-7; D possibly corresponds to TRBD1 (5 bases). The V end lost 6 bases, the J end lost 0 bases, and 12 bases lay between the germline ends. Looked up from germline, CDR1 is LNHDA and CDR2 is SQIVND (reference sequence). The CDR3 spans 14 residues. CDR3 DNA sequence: TGTGCCAGTAGAGAGACAGTCTACTCCTACGAGCAGTACTTC. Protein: CASRETVYSYEQYF.

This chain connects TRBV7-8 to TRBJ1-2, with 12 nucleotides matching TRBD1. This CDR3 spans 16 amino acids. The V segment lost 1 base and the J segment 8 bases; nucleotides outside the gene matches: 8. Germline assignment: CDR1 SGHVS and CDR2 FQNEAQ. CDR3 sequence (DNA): TGTGCCAGCAGCTTAGTTGGGGACAGGGGGCGGAAGGGCTACACCTTC. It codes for CASSLVGDRGRKGYTF.

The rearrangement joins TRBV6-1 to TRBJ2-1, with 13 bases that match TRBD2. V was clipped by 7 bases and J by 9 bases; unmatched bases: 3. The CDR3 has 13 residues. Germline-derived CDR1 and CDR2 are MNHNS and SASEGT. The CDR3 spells CASTGTSGIEQFF. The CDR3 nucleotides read TGTGCCAGCACGGGGACTAGCGGGATTGAGCAGTTCTTC.

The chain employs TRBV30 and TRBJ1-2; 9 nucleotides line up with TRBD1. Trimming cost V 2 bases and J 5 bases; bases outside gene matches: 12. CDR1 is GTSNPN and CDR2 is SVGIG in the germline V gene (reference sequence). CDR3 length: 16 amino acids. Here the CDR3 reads CAWSLQRGQGRYGYTF. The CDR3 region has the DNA TGTGCCTGGAGTCTCCAGAGGGGACAGGGACGGTATGGCTACACCTTC.

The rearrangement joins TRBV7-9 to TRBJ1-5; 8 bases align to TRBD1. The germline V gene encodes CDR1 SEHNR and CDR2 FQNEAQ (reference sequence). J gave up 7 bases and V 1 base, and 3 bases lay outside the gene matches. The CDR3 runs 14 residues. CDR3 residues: CASSLGTGLQPQHF. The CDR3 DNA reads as TGTGCCAGCAGCTTAGGGACAGGGTTACAGCCCCAGCATTTT.

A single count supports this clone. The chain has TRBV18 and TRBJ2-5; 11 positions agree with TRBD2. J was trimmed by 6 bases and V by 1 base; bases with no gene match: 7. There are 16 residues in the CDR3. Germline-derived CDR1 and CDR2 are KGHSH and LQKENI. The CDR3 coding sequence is TGTGCCAGCTCACCACTAGCGGGAGGGAGTGTTAAGACCCAGTACTTC. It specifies CASSPLAGGSVKTQYF.

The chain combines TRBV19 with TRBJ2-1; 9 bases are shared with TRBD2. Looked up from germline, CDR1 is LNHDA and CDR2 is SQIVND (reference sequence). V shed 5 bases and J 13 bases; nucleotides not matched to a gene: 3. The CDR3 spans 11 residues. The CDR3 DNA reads TGTGCCAGTAGTCCGGGACTAGCTCAGTTCTTC. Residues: CASSPGLAQFF.